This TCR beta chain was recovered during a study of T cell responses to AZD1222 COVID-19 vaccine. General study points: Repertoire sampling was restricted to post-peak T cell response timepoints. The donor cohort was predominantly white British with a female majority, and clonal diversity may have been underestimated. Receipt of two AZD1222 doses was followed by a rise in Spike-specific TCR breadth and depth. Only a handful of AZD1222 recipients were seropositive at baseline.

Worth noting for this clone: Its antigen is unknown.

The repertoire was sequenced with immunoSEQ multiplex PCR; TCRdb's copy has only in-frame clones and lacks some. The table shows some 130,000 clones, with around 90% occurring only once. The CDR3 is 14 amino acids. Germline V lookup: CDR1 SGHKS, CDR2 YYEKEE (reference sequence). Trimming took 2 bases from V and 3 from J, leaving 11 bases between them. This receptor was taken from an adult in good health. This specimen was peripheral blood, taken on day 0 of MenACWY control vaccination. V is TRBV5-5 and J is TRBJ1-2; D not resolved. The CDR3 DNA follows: TGTGCCAGCAGCTTAACCCAGGAGGACTATGGCTACACCTTC. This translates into CASSLTQEDYGYTF.